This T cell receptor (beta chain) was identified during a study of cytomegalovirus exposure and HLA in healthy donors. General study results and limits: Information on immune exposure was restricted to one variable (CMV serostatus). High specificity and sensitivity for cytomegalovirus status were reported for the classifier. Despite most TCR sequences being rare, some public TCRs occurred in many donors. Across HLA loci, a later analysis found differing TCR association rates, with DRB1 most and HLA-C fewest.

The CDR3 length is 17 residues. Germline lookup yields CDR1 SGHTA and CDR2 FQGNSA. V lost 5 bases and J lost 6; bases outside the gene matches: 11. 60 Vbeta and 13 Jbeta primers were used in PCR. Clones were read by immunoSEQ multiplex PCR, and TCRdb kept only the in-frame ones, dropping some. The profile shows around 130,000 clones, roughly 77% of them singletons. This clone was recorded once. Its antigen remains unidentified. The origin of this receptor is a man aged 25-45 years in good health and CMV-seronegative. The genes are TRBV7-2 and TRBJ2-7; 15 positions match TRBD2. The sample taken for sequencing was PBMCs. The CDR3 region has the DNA TGTGCCAGCAGCCCAGGTGGACTAGCGGGGGGGATAGGCGAGCAGTACTTC. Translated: CASSPGGLAGGIGEQYF.